Presented here are 8 T cell receptor beta chains from one specimen sequenced in a study of identical twins. TCRdb reanalysed the 5' RACE reads using MiXCR and keeps one entry per CDR3 protein. Counted here are 240,000 or so distinct CDR3 sequences, 10% to 15% occurring once; the ten biggest clones make up roughly 3.7%. The sample also formed part of further work on yellow fever vaccine responses in identical twins.

What was sequenced was memory (CD45RO+) T cells sorted from blood. These TCRs come from a woman under 30 in good health.

This clonotype showed up just a few times. V and J are TRBV6-1 and TRBJ2-7, with 7 bases identical to TRBD1. V was pared by 6 bases and J by 3 bases, with 14 bases of the junction left unmatched. The length of the CDR3 is 16 residues. Germline V gene lookup returns CDR1 MNHNS and CDR2 SASEGT. CDR3 region: CASSSDRATLGYEQYF. Written as DNA, the CDR3 is TGTGCCAGCAGCTCTGACAGGGCGACCTTAGGCTACGAGCAGTACTTC.

The chain uses TRBV23-1 and TRBJ2-7; no definite D call. TRBV23-1 is an ORF, with its function uncertain. V lost 3 bases and J lost 4, with 4 bases in between. This CDR3 spans 11 amino acids. CDR3 loop: CASSHEYEQYF. The CDR3 region has the DNA TGCGCCAGCAGTCACGAATACGAGCAGTACTTC.

This clonotype has only a few counts. This chain connects TRBV5-6 to TRBJ2-4; D gene uncertain. Trimming removed 2 bases at V and 0 bases at J, with 9 bases between. Per germline, CDR1 SGHDT and CDR2 YYEEEE. This CDR3 spans 15 amino acids. CDR3 loop: CASSFQALAKNIQYF. CDR3 nucleotides: TGTGCCAGCAGCTTTCAGGCTCTAGCCAAAAACATTCAGTACTTC.

This clonotype has a handful of counts. V and J are TRBV3-1 and TRBJ2-2, with D perhaps TRBD2 (6 bases). CDR3 size: 18 residues. V was pared by 1 base and J by 0 bases, with 15 bases between. Germline CDR1 and CDR2: LGHDT and YNNKEL (reference sequence). CDR3 bases: TGTGCCAGCAGCCAAGGAGGGCGGGGAAGAGCGAACACCGGGGAGCTGTTTTTT. Translating gives CASSQGGRGRANTGELFF.

This chain joins TRBV20-1 and TRBJ2-5, with D perhaps matching TRBD1 or TRBD2 (5 bases each). The CDR3 spans 13 residues. The germline V gene encodes CDR1 DFQATT and CDR2 SNEGSKA (reference sequence). Trimming stripped 5 bases from V and 4 bases from J, with 14 bases between. This CDR3 is CSAGGHSLETQYF. As DNA, the CDR3 is TGCAGTGCTGGAGGACATAGTTTAGAGACCCAGTACTTC.

Concerning this clonotype itself: One end of the junction is discordant with germline, which a read error may explain. The chain employs TRBV7-7 and TRBJ2-5; TRBD2 agrees at 12 bases. The germline gives CDR1 SSHAT, CDR2 FNYEAQ (reference sequence). This CDR3 is built from 16 residues. The CDR3 bases are TGTGCTAGCAGCTTAATGGCTAGCGGGAGGGAAGAGACCCAGTACTTC. It is translated as CASSLMASGREETQYF.

This clonotype appeared a few times. This sequence joins TRBV20-1 and TRBJ2-7, with 9 bases matching TRBD2. The CDR3 totals 13 residues. Germline CDR1 DFQATT, CDR2 SNEGSKA (reference sequence). The V segment lost 6 bases and the J segment 2 bases; nucleotides outside the gene matches: 5. The CDR3 loop is CSATGLATYEQYF. In DNA, the CDR3 is TGCAGTGCCACCGGACTAGCGACCTACGAGCAGTACTTC.

Only a few counts were recorded for this clonotype. The rearrangement uses TRBV2 and TRBJ2-4; 8 bases are shared with TRBD2. CDR3 size: 18 residues. Germline V gene lookup returns CDR1 SNHLY and CDR2 FYNNEI. The V gene end was trimmed by 0 bases and the J gene end by 0 bases; junction bases not matched to a gene: 7. The CDR3 nucleotides read TGTGCCAGCAGTGAAGCGCTTTCGGGAGGGATAGCCAAAAACATTCAGTACTTC. Protein product: CASSEALSGGIAKNIQYF.